This T cell receptor (beta chain) stems from a study of blood T cells in healthy people across ages. A second PCR, run for roughly 7 to 11 cycles, used a sample-barcoded 5' primer plus a J-beta primer mix. A 12-random-nucleotide template-switch adaptor tagged each cDNA molecule. Samples each returned at least 3 million CDR3-containing paired-end reads. TCRdb redid the calling of the 5' RACE reads with MiXCR, one entry per CDR3 protein. The data hold roughly 1,700,000 distinct CDR3 sequences, with 25% to 30% observed a single time. Points on this clonotype: The antigen remains unidentified. Sequence at one end of the junction differs from germline and may be a read error.

The CDR3 has 17 residues. Germline CDR1 and CDR2: LNHDA and SQIVND (reference sequence). The study's findings and limits: PBMC samples, being unsorted, prevented any conclusive comparison of naive and antigen-experienced cells.

This chain joins TRBV19 and TRBJ2-5; tentative D call: TRBD2 (5 bases). The material sequenced was blood. This sequence originates from a woman aged 30 to 39 in good health. The CDR3 loop reads CAGSEAVGWSGQETQYF. The DNA of the CDR3 is TGTGCCGGTAGTGAAGCGGTGGGATGGTCGGGCCAAGAGACCCAGTACTTC.